This is a list of T cell receptor beta chains from one sample in a study of blood T cell repertoires in COVID-19. Profiled with immunoSEQ multiplex PCR; TCRdb holds only in-frame clones, not every one. The sample lists some 190,000 clones; roughly four fifths were seen once. Sequences were obtained from peripheral blood. Receptors were obtained from a woman in her thirties or forties with COVID-19, enrolled during active disease. Both conserved end residues are part of each CDR3. The order of the fields is CDR3 length, J gene, D gene, V gene, clone size, CDR3 DNA, CDR3 protein. A D gene is named only where the DNA matches it firmly. Where a row states a size, it is once, few, many or the class of an expanded clone; other rows omit it.

17	TRBJ1-6	NA	TRBV18	NA	TGTGCCAGCTCCCTCAGTCCAAGGAGCTCCTATAATTCACCCCTCCACTTT	CASSLSPRSSYNSPLHF
16	TRBJ1-5	NA	TRBV12-5	NA	TGTGCTAGTGGTTTGGTATTGGGGAGGGGCAATCAGCCCCAGCATTTT	CASGLVLGRGNQPQHF
20	TRBJ2-1	TRBD2	TRBV28	NA	TGTGCCAGCACCCCGGCCAGTGGGTATTGGACTAGCGGGAGGGTCAATGAGCAGTTCTTC	CASTPASGYWTSGRVNEQFF
15	TRBJ1-4	TRBD1	TRBV7-9	NA	TGTGCCAGCAGCTCGACCGGGACAGGGGTTGAAAAACTGTTTTTT	CASSSTGTGVEKLFF
13	TRBJ1-5	NA	TRBV19	NA	TGTGCCAGTAGTCCTAGCTGGGTTCAGCCCCAGCATTTT	CASSPSWVQPQHF
13	TRBJ1-2	NA	TRBV6-1	NA	TGTGCCAGCAGTGAAGGGGTGGGCGATGGCTACACCTTC	CASSEGVGDGYTF
14	TRBJ2-1	TRBD1	TRBV9	few	TGTGCCAGCAGCGACTTCGACAGGGGTAATGAGCAGTTCTTC	CASSDFDRGNEQFF
13	TRBJ1-6	NA	TRBV10-2	few	TGCGCCAGCAGTAGTAAGCGGGATTCACCCCTCCACTTT	CASSSKRDSPLHF
12	TRBJ2-3	NA	TRBV29-1	NA	TGCAGCGTTGATCGCGAGCGGGATACGCAGTATTTT	CSVDRERDTQYF
15	TRBJ2-1	NA	TRBV4-1	NA	TGCGCCAGCAGCCAAGATACCGGGGGGCACAATGAGCAGTTCTTC	CASSQDTGGHNEQFF
15	TRBJ2-4	NA	TRBV2	NA	TGTGCCAGCACAGGAGGCTTGGGGGCCAAAAACATTCAGTACTTC	CASTGGLGAKNIQYF
15	TRBJ2-1	TRBD2	TRBV4-1	NA	TGCGCCAGCAGCCAAGTACTAGCGGTCTACAATGAGCAGTTCTTC	CASSQVLAVYNEQFF
14	TRBJ2-1	TRBD2	TRBV6-6	NA	TGTGCCAGCAGTCCCAGCGGGGACTACAATGAGCAGTTCTTC	CASSPSGDYNEQFF
16	TRBJ2-1	NA	TRBV30	few	TGTGCCTGGAGACCGAAGTTAGCCCGCTCCTACAATGAGCAGTTCTTC	CAWRPKLARSYNEQFF
17	TRBJ1-1	NA	TRBV21-1	NA	TGTGCCAGCAGCAAAGGCAAGCAGGGGAGGGAGAACACTGAAGCTTTCTTT	CASSKGKQGRENTEAFF
11	TRBJ1-4	NA	TRBV3-1/TRBV3-2	NA	TGTGCCAGCAGCCAAGATAAAAAACTGTTTTTT	CASSQDKKLFF
14	TRBJ2-4	TRBD2	TRBV14	NA	TGTGCCAGCAGCCCTATAGCGGGAGTCGACATTCAGTACTTC	CASSPIAGVDIQYF
14	TRBJ1-1	NA	TRBV6-1	NA	TGTGCCAGCAGTGAGGGGGCTTTGGGCACTGAAGCTTTCTTT	CASSEGALGTEAFF
16	TRBJ2-1	TRBD1	TRBV6-5	once	TGTGCCAGCAGTTATATGACAGGGAGCTCCTACAATGAGCAGTTCTTC	CASSYMTGSSYNEQFF
15	TRBJ2-3	TRBD1	TRBV4-1	NA	TGCGCCAGCAGCCAAGATACAGGGGGCAGAGATACGCAGTATTTT	CASSQDTGGRDTQYF
13	TRBJ2-2	TRBD2	TRBV30	NA	TGTGCCTGGATGGGGGGGAGCACCGGGGAGCTGTTTTTT	CAWMGGSTGELFF
14	TRBJ2-5	TRBD2	TRBV29-1	NA	TGCAGCGTTCGAAAGGCGGGGGTAGTAGAGACCCAGTACTTC	CSVRKAGVVETQYF
13	TRBJ1-2	TRBD1	TRBV18	NA	TGTGCCAGCTCACGCGACAGGGCTGTGAGCTACACCTTC	CASSRDRAVSYTF
14	TRBJ1-2	TRBD1	TRBV2	NA	TGTGCCAGTAGACAGGGAGACTATATTTATGGCTACACCTTC	CASRQGDYIYGYTF
16	TRBJ2-7	NA	TRBV4-1	NA	TGCGCCAGCAGCCAAGATCGAGGCGGTTCCGCCTACGAGCAGTACTTC	CASSQDRGGSAYEQYF
13	TRBJ1-2	TRBD1	TRBV28	NA	TGTGCCAGCAGTCGGGGACAGGGGGTTCGCTACACCTTC	CASSRGQGVRYTF
15	TRBJ2-3	TRBD2	TRBV20-1	NA	TGCAGTGCTAGTCCCCTAGCGGGAGTCACAGATACGCAGTATTTT	CSASPLAGVTDTQYF
14	TRBJ2-1	TRBD2	TRBV6-5	NA	TGTGCCAGCAGTTTTAGCGGGGGATACAATGAGCAGTTCTTC	CASSFSGGYNEQFF
19	TRBJ1-5	TRBD1	TRBV6-1	NA	TGTGCCAGCAGTGAAAGAGCGGGGGGGGGACAGGTTAGCAATCAGCCCCAGCATTTT	CASSERAGGGQVSNQPQHF
13	TRBJ2-1	NA	TRBV11-2	NA	TGTGCCAGCAGCTTCCACCGAGTCAATGAGCAGTTCTTC	CASSFHRVNEQFF
14	TRBJ1-2	NA	TRBV7-9	NA	TGTGCCAGCAGCAGACAGGAAAGCAGCTATGGCTACACCTTC	CASSRQESSYGYTF
15	TRBJ2-5	TRBD1	TRBV10-3	NA	TGTGCCATCAGCGGAGGGGACAGGGCAAGGGAGACCCAGTACTTC	CAISGGDRARETQYF
14	TRBJ1-1	TRBD1	TRBV2	NA	TGTGCCAGCATGGGGACAGGGAGAGGTACTGAAGCTTTCTTT	CASMGTGRGTEAFF
15	TRBJ2-3	NA	TRBV7-3	once	TGTGCCAGCAGCCTAACCCCGACTAGCACAGATACGCAGTATTTT	CASSLTPTSTDTQYF
13	TRBJ1-1	NA	TRBV7-9	once	TGTGCCAGCAGCTTAGAGTCGGGGTTGGAAGCTTTCTTT	CASSLESGLEAFF
16	TRBJ1-2	TRBD1	TRBV27	NA	TGTGCCAGCAGTTTATCCTGGGACAGCTCTAACTATGGCTACACCTTC	CASSLSWDSSNYGYTF
15	TRBJ1-3	TRBD1	TRBV6-5	NA	TGTGCCAGCACTCTCACAGGGGTCCCCGGAAACACCATATATTTT	CASTLTGVPGNTIYF
11	TRBJ1-1	NA	TRBV28	NA	TGTGCCAGCACCAGAAACACTGAAGCTTTCTTT	CASTRNTEAFF
17	TRBJ2-3	NA	TRBV3-1/TRBV3-2	NA	TGTGCCAGCAGCCAATTTGGTGCGGGGAGACGCACAGATACGCAGTATTTT	CASSQFGAGRRTDTQYF
11	TRBJ2-1	NA	TRBV19	NA	TGTGCCAGTAGTTTTTTCGATGAGCAGTTCTTC	CASSFFDEQFF
16	TRBJ1-2	TRBD1	TRBV9	NA	TGTGCCAGCAGCGAAAACGCCCGACAGGGCTCTGGTGGCTACACCTTC	CASSENARQGSGGYTF
19	TRBJ2-6	NA	TRBV15	NA	TGTGCCACCAGCAGAACCCCGAAACAGGGCAGGGGTGGGGCCAACGTCCTGACTTTC	CATSRTPKQGRGGANVLTF
13	TRBJ2-7	TRBD2	TRBV6-6	few	TGTGCCAGCAGTACCAGCGGGAGCTACGAGCAGTACTTC	CASSTSGSYEQYF
14	TRBJ1-2	TRBD1	TRBV3-1/TRBV3-2	NA	TGTGCCAGCAGCCTTTACAGGGGTTACTATGGCTACACCTTC	CASSLYRGYYGYTF
13	TRBJ1-2	NA	TRBV7-2	once	TGTGCCAGCAGCTTAGTTCAGGACTATGGCTACACCTTC	CASSLVQDYGYTF